Below, one T cell receptor beta chain is given with its context. Its target is unknown. In the library, each TCR cDNA molecule bore its own unique molecular identifier. TCRdb processed the 5' RACE reads anew with MiXCR; each CDR3 protein has one entry. In the table there are about 85,000 distinct CDR3 sequences, approximately 20% of which are singletons. Germline CDR1 is GTSNPN and CDR2 is SVGIG (reference sequence). This CDR3 comprises 13 residues. Losses at the gene ends were 7 bases for V and 0 bases for J; bases not matched to a gene: 4. This specimen comes from a study of spatial heterogeneity in lung cancer. Documented time point: sample taken at primary tumor resection. In each case, whole RNA from tumor, nontumor lung or frozen PBMC was sequenced unsorted. Samples were donated by 72 untreated early-stage non-small cell lung cancer patients. Whole-study results and caveats: Whereas they appeared in blood less at follow-up, ubiquitous expanded tumor TCRs appeared there more at resection.

The V gene is TRBV30, the J gene TRBJ2-3, with 7 bases lining up with TRBD1. The sample here was PBMCs, taken at surgery. The sequence derives from a male donor with early-stage non-small cell lung cancer. The CDR3 DNA is TGTGCCTTGGACAGGCTAAGCACAGATACGCAGTATTTT. This sequence encodes CALDRLSTDTQYF.